Included here is one TCR beta chain sequence, with context. Its antigen is undetermined. Using immunoSEQ multiplex PCR, the repertoire was profiled, and TCRdb retains in-frame clones only, with some absent. The sample lists 100,000 or so clones, about 88% seen once, with 1.8% in the top ten. This specimen comes from a study of T cell responses to AZD1222 COVID-19 vaccine. Study observations and caveats: Receipt of two AZD1222 doses was followed by a rise in Spike-specific TCR breadth and depth. In a largely white British group with more females than males, clonal diversity was possibly underestimated. Repertoires were collected only later (after the peak T cell response had occurred). Baseline antibody screening turned up just six seropositive AZD1222 recipients.

V shed 5 bases, J shed 8 bases, and the junction held 11 bases outside the gene matches. CDR3 length: 16 amino acids. Germline CDR1 LGHNA, CDR2 YSLEER. The genes are TRBV4-3 and TRBJ1-4, with 10 bases lining up with TRBD1. This TCR was recovered from an adult in good health. This material consisted of peripheral blood, taken on day 0 of AZD1222 vaccination. For the CDR3, the DNA is TGCGCCAGCAGCGCCCCTGCCGGGACAGGGGAAGAAAAACTGTTTTTT. Translating gives CASSAPAGTGEEKLFF.